These 21 T cell receptor beta chains share one sample of origin, sequenced in a study of cytomegalovirus exposure and HLA in healthy donors. In the PCR, 60 Vbeta and 13 Jbeta primers were used. This table comes from immunoSEQ multiplex PCR, and its TCRdb copy is limited to in-frame clones, with some not included. This sample carries about 84,000 clones, about 77% of them seen once, and the ten largest clones take roughly 2.5%. Sequences were obtained from PBMCs. Every receptor here comes from a male donor in good health and CMV-seropositive.

V usage is TRBV27 and J usage is TRBJ2-2; no reliable D call. CDR1 is MNHEY, CDR2 SMNVEV, per germline (reference sequence). Trimming cost V 3 bases and J 7 bases, with 12 bases left between them. There are 14 residues in the CDR3. The CDR3 DNA is TGTGCCAGCAGTTTTATCCCTCAGAACGGGGAGCTGTTTTTT. Protein product: CASSFIPQNGELFF.

The rearrangement links TRBV7-9 to TRBJ1-1; 12 nucleotides align to TRBD1. After removal of 6 bases from V and 4 bases from J, the junction contained 3 bases not matched to a gene. CDR3 length: 14 residues. Germline-derived CDR1 and CDR2 are SEHNR and FQNEAQ (reference sequence). The CDR3 loop is CASRGTGGFTEAFF. CDR3 coding DNA: TGTGCCAGCAGAGGGACAGGGGGCTTCACTGAAGCTTTCTTT.

The count of this clone is one. This chain joins TRBV5-4 and TRBJ2-6; D unresolved. There are 14 residues in the CDR3. Trimming left V 7 bases short and J 0 bases short, with 8 bases between. From germline, CDR1 is SGHNT and CDR2 YYREEE (reference sequence). The CDR3 nucleotides read TGTGCCAGCCTTGGTAGCTCTGGGGCCAACGTCCTGACTTTC. Its translation: CASLGSSGANVLTF.

The V call is TRBV28, the J call TRBJ2-7; no firm D call. Looked up from germline, CDR1 is MDHEN and CDR2 is SYDVKM. The CDR3 totals 12 residues. Trimming pared 3 bases from V and 6 bases from J, leaving 9 bases between. The CDR3 DNA reads TGTGCCAGCAGTTTTTTGTCACTCGAGCAGTACTTC. Its translation is CASSFLSLEQYF.

This rearrangement joins TRBV10-3 to TRBJ2-2; 7 bases match TRBD2. Germline V gives CDR1 ENHRY, CDR2 SYGVKD. The CDR3 has 14 amino acids. The V gene end was trimmed by 4 bases and the J gene end by 6 bases; junction bases not matched to a gene: 5. CDR3 nucleotides: TGTGCCATCAGTGGCCAGGGAGGGGCCGGGGAGCTGTTTTTT. As protein: CAISGQGGAGELFF.

V is TRBV27 and J is TRBJ2-3; the D is unclear. Trimming cost V 4 bases and J 0 bases, with 11 bases left between them. CDR3 size: 15 residues. Germline V lookup: CDR1 MNHEY, CDR2 SMNVEV (reference sequence). The CDR3: CASSSPIRSTDTQYF. DNA of the CDR3: TGTGCCAGCAGTTCCCCTATCAGGAGCACAGATACGCAGTATTTT.

The rearrangement uses TRBV4-1 and TRBJ2-7; TRBD1 matches 7 bases. The junction had 10 bases not matched to a gene; V was cut back by 0 bases and J by 5 bases. The CDR3 totals 16 residues. Germline CDR1 and CDR2: MGHRA and YSYEKL. The CDR3 coding sequence is TGCGCCAGCAGCCAAGAAGCGGCTGGGACAGCGGACGAGCAGTACTTC. Translating gives CASSQEAAGTADEQYF.

The chain couples TRBV25-1 to TRBJ2-2, with D possibly being TRBD1 (5 bases). The CDR3 is 15 residues long. Trimming took off 2 bases at V and 4 bases at J, with 11 bases between the two ends. CDR1 is MGHDK and CDR2 is SYGVNS in the germline V gene. The CDR3 sequence: CASSETGRATGELFF. CDR3 in DNA: TGTGCCAGCAGTGAAACGGGCAGGGCCACCGGGGAGCTGTTTTTT.

The genes are TRBV7-9 and TRBJ1-1; 10 nucleotides line up with TRBD1. The CDR3 has 15 amino acids. V trimming: 8 bases; J trimming: 4 bases; junction bases outside the gene matches: 10. Germline loops: CDR1 SEHNR, CDR2 FQNEAQ (reference sequence). CDR3 coding DNA: TGTGCCAGCGGAACGACAGGGGGCGCGACCACTGAAGCTTTCTTT. Protein product: CASGTTGGATTEAFF.

The chain is built from TRBV11-2 and TRBJ2-5, with a weak D call TRBD1 (6 bases). The CDR3 covers 14 residues. Germline V gene lookup returns CDR1 SGHAT and CDR2 FQNNGV. Trimming removed 4 bases at V and 5 bases at J, with 14 bases between. CDR3 in DNA: TGTGCCAGCAGCTCCATTCAGGGGCTTGAGACCCAGTACTTC. This codes for CASSSIQGLETQYF.

This clone was seen once. V gene TRBV28 combines with J gene TRBJ1-1; possible D gene TRBD1, 6 bases. The CDR3 runs 15 residues. V was trimmed by 7 bases and J by 0 bases, leaving 15 bases between them. The V gene's germline CDR1 is MDHEN and CDR2 SYDVKM. The DNA for the CDR3 is TGTGCCAGCATTAAGGACAGTTACATGAACACTGAAGCTTTCTTT. Encoded protein: CASIKDSYMNTEAFF.

This clone is categorized as medium-sized. The J gene is TRBJ1-5, the V gene TRBV6-5, with D tentatively TRBD1 (5 bases). Germline loops: CDR1 MNHEY, CDR2 SVGAGI. V lost 0 bases and J 5 bases, leaving 14 bases between the germline ends. The CDR3 runs 16 residues. CDR3 bases: TGTGCCAGCAGTTACTCCGGATGGGGCAGGGATCAGCCCCAGCATTTT. This codes for CASSYSGWGRDQPQHF.

This sequence joins TRBV18 and TRBJ2-1, with 8 bases lining up with TRBD2. The germline gives CDR1 KGHSH, CDR2 LQKENI. The CDR3 runs 15 residues. V lost 7 bases, J lost 4 bases, and 9 bases stayed unmatched. The CDR3 here is CASCLTSGLYNEQFF. The CDR3 nucleotides read TGTGCCAGCTGCCTAACTAGCGGCCTTTACAATGAGCAGTTCTTC.

The chain has TRBV7-2 and TRBJ2-2; the D gene is possibly TRBD1 (6 bases). The V end lost 1 base, the J end lost 3 bases, and 15 bases lay between the germline ends. The CDR3 totals 17 residues. The germline V gene encodes CDR1 SGHTA and CDR2 FQGNSA. CDR3 nucleotides: TGTGCCAGCAGCTTAGTAGGGTCGGCAGGGGACACCGGGGAGCTGTTTTTT. It yields the protein CASSLVGSAGDTGELFF.

The chain combines TRBV30 with TRBJ2-5, with TRBD2 matching over 10 bases. The V and J ends lost 3 bases and 5 bases, in that order; junction bases with no gene match: 9. Germline CDR1 and CDR2: GTSNPN and SVGIG (reference sequence). The CDR3 consists of 15 residues. CDR3 residues: CAWSLLAGYGETQYF. CDR3 bases: TGTGCCTGGAGCCTACTAGCGGGATATGGGGAGACCCAGTACTTC.

This sequence joins TRBV2 and TRBJ1-2; 7 bases line up with TRBD1. CDR1 and CDR2 from the germline V gene are SNHLY and FYNNEI. The CDR3 is 14 residues long. V gave up 4 bases and J gave up 4 bases; unmatched junction bases: 6. In DNA form, the CDR3 reads TGTGCCAGCAGTGTTGAACAGGGGACCTATGGCTACACCTTC. Amino acids: CASSVEQGTYGYTF.

A few counts support this clone. This chain uses TRBV5-6 with TRBJ2-5, with 13 positions matching TRBD2. The CDR3 length is 16 residues. The germline V gene has CDR1 SGHDT and CDR2 YYEEEE. V dropped 2 bases and J dropped 4; count of bases not matched to a gene: 5. The CDR3 here is CASSFWTSGRLETQYF. CDR3 in DNA: TGTGCCAGCAGCTTTTGGACTAGCGGGAGACTAGAGACCCAGTACTTC.

V is TRBV19 and J is TRBJ1-1; 9 bases map to TRBD1. This CDR3 has 14 amino acids. V trimming: 8 bases; J trimming: 4 bases; junction bases outside the gene matches: 8. From germline, CDR1 is LNHDA and CDR2 SQIVND (reference sequence). The CDR3 sequence: CASGLGDRATEAFF. The CDR3 DNA reads as TGTGCCAGTGGGCTGGGGGACAGGGCCACTGAAGCTTTCTTT.

The genes are TRBV18 and TRBJ2-7, with TRBD2 identical over 8 bases. The CDR3 has 13 amino acids. CDR1 and CDR2 (germline): KGHSH, LQKENI. The V gene end was trimmed by 6 bases and the J gene end by 7 bases; junction bases not matched to a gene: 8. The CDR3 DNA sequence: TGTGCCAGCTCTGAAGCGGCTAGCGGGGAGCAGTACTTC. This codes for CASSEAASGEQYF.

The rearrangement uses TRBV28 and TRBJ2-7, with 11 bases that match TRBD2. Germline loops: CDR1 MDHEN, CDR2 SYDVKM. This CDR3 spans 14 amino acids. V gave up 6 bases and J gave up 7 bases; unmatched junction bases: 8. This CDR3 is CASSGTSGIQEQYF. CDR3 in DNA: TGTGCCAGCAGCGGGACTAGCGGAATTCAAGAGCAGTACTTC. The variable domain in full, completed from reference TRBV28 and TRBJ2-7, reads DVKVTQSSRYLVKRTGEKVFLECVQDMDHENMFWYRQDPGLGLRLIYFSYDVKMKEKGDIPEGYSVSREKKERFSLILESASTNQTSMYLCASSGTSGIQEQYFGPGTRLTVT.

V gene TRBV6-5 combines with J gene TRBJ2-5; D may be TRBD1 (5 bases). The end of the DNA fits TRBJ2-7 better, so the J call may be wrong. Germline V gene data show CDR1 as MNHEY and CDR2 as SVGAGI. The CDR3 runs to 14 residues. CDR3 loop: CASSQGPPLYEQYF. CDR3 nucleotides: TGTGCCAGCAGCCAGGGCCCCCCCCTCTACGAGCAGTACTTC.